This T cell receptor beta chain appears in the sequencing data of a study of cytomegalovirus exposure and HLA in healthy donors. Study outcomes and limitations: In a later analysis, specific HLA alleles were associated with 15,000 to 20,000 TCR beta sequences at a 0.05 false discovery rate. Because they were indistinguishable, some V segments, including TRBV6-2 and TRBV6-3, were excluded. It was reported that TCR beta sequences correctly inferred the HLA-A and HLA-B alleles for most subjects. The dataset shows that most TCR sequences were rare, while some public TCRs occurred in many donors.

The PCR made use of 60 Vbeta and 13 Jbeta primers. The table came from immunoSEQ multiplex PCR; TCRdb's copy has only in-frame clones and leaves some out. The table lists about 200,000 clones, 70% to 80% of them singletons. Germline CDR1 MRHNA, CDR2 SNTAGT. The CDR3 is 16 amino acids. V lost 3 bases to trimming and J lost 2 bases; unmatched junction nucleotides: 1. Details on this clone: What it recognizes is unknown.

The origin of this receptor is a male donor in good health and CMV-seropositive. Material: PBMCs. The chain carries TRBV6-4 and TRBJ2-2; 12 bases are shared with TRBD2. The CDR3 bases are TGTGCCAGCAGTGAGACTAGCGGGAGTAACACCGGGGAGCTGTTTTTT. This translates into CASSETSGSNTGELFF.